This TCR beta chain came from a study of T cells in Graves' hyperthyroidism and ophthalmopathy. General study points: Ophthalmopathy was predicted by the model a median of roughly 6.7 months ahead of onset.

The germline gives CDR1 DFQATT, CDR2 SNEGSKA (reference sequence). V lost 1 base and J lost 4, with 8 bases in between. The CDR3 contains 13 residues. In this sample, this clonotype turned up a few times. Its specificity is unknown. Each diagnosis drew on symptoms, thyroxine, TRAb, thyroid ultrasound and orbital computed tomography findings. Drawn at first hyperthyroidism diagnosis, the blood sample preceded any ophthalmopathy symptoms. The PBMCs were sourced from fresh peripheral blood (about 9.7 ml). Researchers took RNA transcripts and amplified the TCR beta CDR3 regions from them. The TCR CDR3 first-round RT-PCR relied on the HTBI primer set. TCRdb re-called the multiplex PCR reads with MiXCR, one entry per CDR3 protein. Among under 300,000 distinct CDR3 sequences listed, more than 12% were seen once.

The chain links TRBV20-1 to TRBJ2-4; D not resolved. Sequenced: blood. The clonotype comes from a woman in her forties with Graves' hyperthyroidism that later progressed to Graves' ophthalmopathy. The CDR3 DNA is TGCAGTGCTAGAGTTGTCAGAAAAAACATTCAGTACTTC. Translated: CSARVVRKNIQYF.